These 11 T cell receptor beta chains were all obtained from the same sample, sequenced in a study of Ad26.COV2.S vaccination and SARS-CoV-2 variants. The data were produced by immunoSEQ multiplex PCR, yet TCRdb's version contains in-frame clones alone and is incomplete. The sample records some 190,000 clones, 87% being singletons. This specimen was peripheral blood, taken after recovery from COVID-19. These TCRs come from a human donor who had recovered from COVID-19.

CDR3 DNA: TGTGCCAGCAGCTTAGCCGCGGGACAGCCTAATTCACCCCTCCACTTT. Its protein product is CASSLAAGQPNSPLHF. This rearrangement joins TRBV7-6 to TRBJ1-6, with TRBD1 identical over 7 bases. CDR1 SGHVS and CDR2 FNYEAQ come from the germline V gene. The CDR3 length is 16 residues. V shed 0 bases and J 6 bases; nucleotides not matched to a gene: 5.

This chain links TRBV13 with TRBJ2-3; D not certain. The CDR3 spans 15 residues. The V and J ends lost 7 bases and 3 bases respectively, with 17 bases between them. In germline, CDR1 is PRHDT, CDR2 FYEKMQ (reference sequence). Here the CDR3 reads CASTPRYSETDTQYF. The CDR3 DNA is TGTGCCAGCACCCCACGGTACTCCGAAACAGATACGCAGTATTTT.

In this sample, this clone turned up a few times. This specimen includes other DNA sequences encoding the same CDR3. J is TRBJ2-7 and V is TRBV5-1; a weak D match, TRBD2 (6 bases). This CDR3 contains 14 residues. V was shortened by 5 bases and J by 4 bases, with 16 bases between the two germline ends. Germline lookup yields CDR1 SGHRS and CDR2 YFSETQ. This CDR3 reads CASSFGGGSYEQYF. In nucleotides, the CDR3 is TGCGCCAGCAGTTTTGGTGGAGGGTCGTACGAGCAGTACTTC.

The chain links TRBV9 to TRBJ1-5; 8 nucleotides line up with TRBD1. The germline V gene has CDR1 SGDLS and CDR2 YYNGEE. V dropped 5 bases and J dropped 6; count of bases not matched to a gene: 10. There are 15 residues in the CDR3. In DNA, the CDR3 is TGTGCCAGCAGTACCTCAGGGGGCGAAACTCAGCCCCAGCATTTT. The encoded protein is CASSTSGGETQPQHF.

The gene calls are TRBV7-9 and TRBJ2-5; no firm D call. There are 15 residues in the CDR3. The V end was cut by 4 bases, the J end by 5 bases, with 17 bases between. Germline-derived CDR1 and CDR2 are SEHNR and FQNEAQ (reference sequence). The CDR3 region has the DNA TGTGCCAGCAGCTACAATCTTGCCACAACCGAGACCCAGTACTTC. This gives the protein CASSYNLATTETQYF.

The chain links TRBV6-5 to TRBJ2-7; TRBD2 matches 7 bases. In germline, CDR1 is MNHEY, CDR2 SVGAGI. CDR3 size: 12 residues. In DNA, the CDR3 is TGTGCTTCTGGACGGGGGGCCTACGAGCAGTACTTC. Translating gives CASGRGAYEQYF.

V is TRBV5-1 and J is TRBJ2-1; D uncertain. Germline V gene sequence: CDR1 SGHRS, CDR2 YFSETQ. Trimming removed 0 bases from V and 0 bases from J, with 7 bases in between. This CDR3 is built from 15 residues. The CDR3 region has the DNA TGCGCCAGCAGCTTGGGGGGAAGCTCCTACAATGAGCAGTTCTTC. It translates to CASSLGGSSYNEQFF.

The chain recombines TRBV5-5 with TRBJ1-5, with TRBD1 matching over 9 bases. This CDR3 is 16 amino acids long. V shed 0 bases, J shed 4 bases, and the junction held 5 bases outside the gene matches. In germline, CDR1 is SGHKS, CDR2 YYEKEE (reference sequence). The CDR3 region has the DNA TGTGCCAGCAGCTTGGCCGGGACAGGGAGAAATCAGCCCCAGCATTTT. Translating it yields CASSLAGTGRNQPQHF.

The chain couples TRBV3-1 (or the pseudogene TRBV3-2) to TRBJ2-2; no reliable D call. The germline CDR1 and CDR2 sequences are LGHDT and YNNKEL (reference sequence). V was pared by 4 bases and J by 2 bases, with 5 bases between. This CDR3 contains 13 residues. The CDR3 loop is CASSLVNTGELFF. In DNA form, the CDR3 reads TGTGCCAGCAGCCTAGTTAACACCGGGGAGCTGTTTTTT.

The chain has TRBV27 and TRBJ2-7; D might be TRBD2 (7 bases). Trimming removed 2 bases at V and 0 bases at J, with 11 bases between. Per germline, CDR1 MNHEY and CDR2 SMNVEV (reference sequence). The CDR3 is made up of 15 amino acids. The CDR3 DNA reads TGTGCCAGCAGTTTAGGGGGGGCTTACTCCTACGAGCAGTACTTC. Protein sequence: CASSLGGAYSYEQYF.

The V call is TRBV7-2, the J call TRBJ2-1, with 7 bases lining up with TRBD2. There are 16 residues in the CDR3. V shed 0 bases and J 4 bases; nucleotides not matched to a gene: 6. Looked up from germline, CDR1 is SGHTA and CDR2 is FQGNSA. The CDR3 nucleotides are TGTGCCAGCAGCTTAGCGGCTAGCGGTCCTTACAATGAGCAGTTCTTC. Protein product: CASSLAASGPYNEQFF. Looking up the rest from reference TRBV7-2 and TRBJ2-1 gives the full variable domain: GAGVSQSPSNKVTEKGKDVELRCDPISGHTALYWYRQSLGQGLEFLIYFQGNSAPDKSGLPSDRFSAERTGGSVSTLTIQRTQQEDSAVYLCASSLAASGPYNEQFFGPGTRLTVL.